This T cell receptor (beta chain) was documented in a study of human T cells and chemical hapten exposure. Library construction involved attaching unique molecular identifiers to individual cDNA molecules, which allowed quantitative, reproducible TCR counting. TCRdb used MiXCR to reprocess the RACE reads, holding one entry per CDR3 protein. The sample holds 370,000 or so distinct CDR3 sequences, approximately 4.4% seen once. This clonotype showed up many times. Time point described: patch test 1, 2 weeks after DPC sensitization. As for treatment: therapeutic diphenylcyclopropenone sensitization with weekly scalp DPC. The CDR3 consists of 12 residues. Germline V gene data show CDR1 as DFQATT and CDR2 as SNEGSKA (reference sequence). J gave up 5 bases and V 7 bases, and 4 bases lay outside the gene matches.

The chain links TRBV20-1 to TRBJ2-3; 9 nucleotides match TRBD2. Here the sequenced sample was whole blood, taken in connection with sensitization to the hapten diphenylcyclopropenone (DPC). This receptor was taken from a woman in her forties or fifties with alopecia areata. Some clones in this sample may be carry-over from other donors' samples. CDR3 DNA: TGCAGTGAGGTAGCGGGAGTAGATACGCAGTATTTT. Encoded protein: CSEVAGVDTQYF.